Listed here are 26 T cell receptor beta chains from one sample, sequenced in a study of T cells in localized non-small cell lung cancer. Data came from immunoSEQ multiplex PCR; TCRdb stores just in-frame clones and leaves some out. The sample contains roughly 58,000 clones, roughly four fifths of which appear only once. The material sequenced was PBMCs, taken before any cancer treatment. All receptors derive from a man aged 40 to 70 with stage II lung adenocarcinoma.

The chain carries TRBV7-2 and TRBJ1-1; tentatively, D is TRBD1 (6 bases). Germline V CDR1 and CDR2: SGHTA, FQGNSA. Deletions cut 5 bases from V and 6 bases from J, with 16 bases between. The CDR3 sequence is 14 residues long. CDR3 loop: CASSPGGPKAEAFF. The CDR3 DNA follows: TGTGCCAGCAGCCCGGGGGGCCCTAAGGCTGAAGCTTTCTTT.

The rearrangement joins TRBV15 to TRBJ2-1; weak D call: TRBD1 (5 bases). V was cut by 1 base and J by 5 bases, with 9 bases left in between. The CDR3 is 14 amino acids. Germline V gene lookup returns CDR1 LNHNV and CDR2 YYDKDF (reference sequence). The CDR3 protein is CATSRGQINNEQFF. The CDR3 nucleotides read TGTGCCACCAGCAGAGGACAGATTAACAATGAGCAGTTCTTC.

The chain employs TRBV7-2 and TRBJ2-1, with D perhaps matching TRBD1 (5 bases). The CDR3 is made up of 15 amino acids. Trimming took 1 base from V and 9 from J, leaving 16 bases between them. The germline V gene encodes CDR1 SGHTA and CDR2 FQGNSA. CDR3 nucleotide sequence: TGTGCCAGCAGCTTAGACTACTACCAGGGCAGTGAGCAGTTCTTC. Encoded protein: CASSLDYYQGSEQFF.

This clone appeared once. The chain has TRBV5-4 and TRBJ2-1; TRBD2 agrees at 7 bases. Germline-derived CDR1 and CDR2 are SGHNT and YYREEE (reference sequence). The CDR3 has 16 amino acids. Trimming at V came to 4 bases and at J to 6 bases, leaving 13 bases not matched to a gene. The CDR3 coding sequence is TGTGCCAGCAGCGGACGAGCTAGCGGAACACTCAATGAGCAGTTCTTC. Its protein product is CASSGRASGTLNEQFF.

V usage is TRBV15 and J usage is TRBJ2-7, with D perhaps TRBD2 (5 bases). V was pared by 1 base and J by 0 bases, with 13 bases between. The CDR3 is 16 residues long. Germline values: CDR1 LNHNV, CDR2 YYDKDF (reference sequence). CDR3: CATSRGTDRSSYEQYF. The DNA of the CDR3 is TGTGCCACCAGCAGAGGGACTGACCGGAGCTCCTACGAGCAGTACTTC.

The chain uses TRBV27 and TRBJ2-7, with D unresolved. This CDR3 is built from 14 residues. Trimming removed 2 bases from V and 4 bases from J, with 12 bases in between. Germline V lookup: CDR1 MNHEY, CDR2 SMNVEV (reference sequence). CDR3 amino acids: CASSLRAKQYEQYF. DNA for the CDR3: TGTGCCAGCAGTTTACGCGCTAAGCAATACGAGCAGTACTTC.

The gene calls are TRBV5-4 and TRBJ2-7; D call uncertain. Germline CDR1 SGHNT, CDR2 YYREEE (reference sequence). This CDR3 has 13 residues. The V and J ends lost 0 bases and 5 bases respectively, with 9 bases between them. The CDR3 sequence: CASSLARSHEQYF. The CDR3 DNA is TGTGCCAGCAGCTTGGCAAGGTCTCACGAGCAGTACTTC.

The chain combines TRBV27 with TRBJ1-4; D gene ambiguous. V lost 5 bases and J 4 bases, leaving 11 bases between the germline ends. The length of the CDR3 is 14 residues. Per germline, CDR1 MNHEY and CDR2 SMNVEV (reference sequence). DNA for the CDR3: TGTGCCAGCAGTAAACTATCTAATAATGAAAAACTGTTTTTT. It encodes CASSKLSNNEKLFF. Drawing the rest from reference TRBV27 and TRBJ1-4, the complete variable domain is EAQVTQNPRYLITVTGKKLTVTCSQNMNHEYMSWYRQDPGLGLRQIYYSMNVEVTDKGDVPEGYKVSRKEKRNFPLILESPSPNQTSLYFCASSKLSNNEKLFFGSGTQLSVL.

V is TRBV13 and J is TRBJ1-3; D is unresolved. The CDR3 covers 15 residues. CDR1 is PRHDT, CDR2 FYEKMQ, per germline (reference sequence). Trimming cost V 1 base and J 8 bases, with 15 bases left between them. The CDR3 sequence: CASSLAGRPGDTIYF. The CDR3 DNA reads as TGTGCCAGCAGCTTAGCTGGCAGGCCTGGGGACACCATATATTTT.

This clone was picked up a small number of times. The chain employs TRBV9 and TRBJ2-1, with 8 bases matching TRBD1. Trimming at V came to 0 bases and at J to 3 bases, leaving 8 bases not matched to a gene. This CDR3 contains 17 residues. CDR1 SGDLS and CDR2 YYNGEE come from the germline V gene. The CDR3 sequence is CASSVGGTGYLYNEQFF. The CDR3 nucleotides read TGTGCCAGCAGCGTAGGTGGGACAGGCTACCTCTACAATGAGCAGTTCTTC.

There are a few counts of this clone. The V call is TRBV7-6, the J call TRBJ2-5; D gene uncertain. The CDR3 has 13 amino acids. V lost 1 base and J lost 0, with 3 bases in between. CDR1 and CDR2 (germline): SGHVS, FNYEAQ. Here the CDR3 DNA reads TGTGCCAGCAGCTTAGGGAACCAAGAGACCCAGTACTTC. Amino acid sequence: CASSLGNQETQYF.

CDR3 nucleotide sequence: TGTGCCAGCAGCCCTTCTCCGGGACAGGGGGCAGAGACCCAGTACTTC. Protein product: CASSPSPGQGAETQYF. This chain links TRBV28 with TRBJ2-5; 12 bases align to TRBD1. CDR1 is MDHEN, CDR2 SYDVKM, per germline. The CDR3 is 16 residues long. Trimming at V came to 6 bases and at J to 4 bases, leaving 9 bases not matched to a gene.

The chain links TRBV7-6 to TRBJ2-3; tentative D call: TRBD1 (5 bases). V was shortened by 1 base and J by 4 bases, with 18 bases between the two germline ends. CDR3 length equals 17 residues. Germline lookup yields CDR1 SGHVS and CDR2 FNYEAQ. The CDR3 nucleotides read TGTGCCAGCAGCTTAGAAGGGGCCAGGACCACACCAGATACGCAGTATTTT. This translates into CASSLEGARTTPDTQYF.

The chain joins TRBV4-3 to TRBJ1-1, with D uncertain. The V gene lost 0 bases and the J gene lost 0 bases, with 5 bases spanning the gap. Germline-derived CDR1 and CDR2 are LGHNA and YSLEER. CDR3 length: 14 amino acids. The CDR3: CASSQDYVNTEAFF. The CDR3 nucleotides read TGCGCCAGCAGCCAAGACTACGTGAACACTGAAGCTTTCTTT.

Comment on this clone: Other nucleotide sequences in the sample specify the same CDR3. This rearrangement joins TRBV15 to TRBJ2-5, with 10 bases identical to TRBD1. Germline CDR1 and CDR2: LNHNV and YYDKDF (reference sequence). CDR3 size: 14 residues. V shed 3 bases, J shed 2 bases, and the junction held 0 bases outside the gene matches. The CDR3 DNA reads as TGTGCCACCAGCAGGGGACAGGGGCAAGAGACCCAGTACTTC. Residues: CATSRGQGQETQYF.

This clone was detected a few times. The chain employs TRBV14 and TRBJ1-2; D is undetermined. CDR1 SGHDN and CDR2 FVKESK come from the germline V gene. The CDR3 length is 14 residues. V was trimmed by 0 bases and J by 7 bases, leaving 12 bases between them. The CDR3 loop is CASSQEYTGSGYTF. The CDR3 DNA reads as TGTGCCAGCAGCCAAGAGTATACGGGAAGTGGCTACACCTTC.

The chain links TRBV4-3 to TRBJ1-1; no reliable D call. Germline V gene lookup returns CDR1 LGHNA and CDR2 YSLEER. CDR3 length: 14 amino acids. Trimming shortened V by 0 bases and J by 5 bases, and 10 bases separated the two germline ends. CDR3 coding DNA: TGCGCCAGCAGCCAAGAGAGTTACAAAACTGAAGCTTTCTTT. This codes for CASSQESYKTEAFF.

The CDR3 bases are TGTGCCAGCAGCTTAATGGGCGGGAGGGTAAATGAGCAGTTCTTC. Translated: CASSLMGGRVNEQFF. The chain employs TRBV7-3 and TRBJ2-1; 9 bases fit TRBD2. This CDR3 spans 15 amino acids. The germline CDR1 and CDR2 sequences are SGHTA and FQGTGA. V was clipped by 1 base and J by 7 bases; unmatched bases: 5.

The chain joins TRBV25-1 to TRBJ1-1, with D possibly matching TRBD1 (5 bases). V dropped 1 base and J dropped 4 bases, with 16 bases sitting between them. The V gene's germline CDR1 is MGHDK and CDR2 SYGVNS. The CDR3 contains 16 residues. Here the CDR3 DNA reads TGTGCCAGCAGTGAATCTTTAGTGGGACCTTCCACTGAAGCTTTCTTT. Translated: CASSESLVGPSTEAFF.

This clone was recorded once. At one of its ends the junction is not consistent with the germline gene, which may arise from a read error. The chain carries TRBV5-6 and TRBJ2-3, with TRBD2 identical over 12 bases. Germline CDR1 and CDR2: SGHDT and YYEEEE. CDR3 length equals 17 residues. Here the CDR3 DNA reads TGTGCCGGCAGCTTGTCCACGACTAGCGGGAGTGCAGATACGCAGTATTTT. Its protein is CAGSLSTTSGSADTQYF.

This clone was seen only once. V and J are TRBV7-9 and TRBJ1-5; no clear D gene. Germline-derived CDR1 and CDR2 are SEHNR and FQNEAQ (reference sequence). The V end was cut by 4 bases, the J end by 6 bases, with 13 bases between. The length of the CDR3 is 14 residues. The CDR3 sequence is CASSSQSTTQPQHF. The CDR3 coding sequence is TGTGCCAGCAGCTCGCAGTCAACAACTCAGCCCCAGCATTTT.

The chain recombines TRBV4-1 with TRBJ2-1, with D unclear. The CDR3 loop spans 15 amino acids. Germline values: CDR1 MGHRA, CDR2 YSYEKL. Trimming pared 0 bases from V and 6 bases from J, leaving 12 bases between. CDR3 loop: CASSQETNSRNEQFF. CDR3 in DNA: TGCGCCAGCAGCCAAGAAACTAACAGCCGCAATGAGCAGTTCTTC.

The rearrangement links TRBV5-1 to TRBJ1-1, with D possibly matching TRBD1 (6 bases). CDR1 is SGHRS and CDR2 is YFSETQ in the germline V gene. The CDR3 extends over 16 amino acids. V lost 4 bases and J 1 base, leaving 17 bases between the germline ends. CDR3 in DNA: TGCGCCAGCAGCCCGGGGGGGCGACCCTCGAACACTGAAGCTTTCTTT. Its translation is CASSPGGRPSNTEAFF. The whole variable domain, remainder taken from reference TRBV5-1 and TRBJ1-1, is KAGVTQTPRYLIKTRGQQVTLSCSPISGHRSVSWYQQTPGQGLQFLFEYFSETQRNKGNFPGRFSGRQFSNSRSEMNVSTLELGDSALYLCASSPGGRPSNTEAFFGQGTRLTVV.

This clone was picked up a small number of times. V usage is TRBV30 and J usage is TRBJ1-2; D ambiguous. Trimming took 0 bases from V and 0 from J, leaving 11 bases between them. Germline CDR1 reads GTSNPN; CDR2 reads SVGIG (reference sequence). The length of the CDR3 is 15 residues. The CDR3, as DNA: TGTGCCTGGAGTGTACGGGGAGGCGCTAACTATGGCTACACCTTC. Protein sequence: CAWSVRGGANYGYTF.

The chain carries TRBV10-3 and TRBJ1-1; TRBD1 is a possible D gene (6 bases). CDR3 length: 15 residues. Germline V gene data show CDR1 as ENHRY and CDR2 as SYGVKD. V was cut by 5 bases and J by 5 bases, with 18 bases left in between. The CDR3 DNA reads as TGTGCCATCAGTACCACACAGGGCCCGGTGACTGAAGCTTTCTTT. Protein: CAISTTQGPVTEAFF.

This chain joins TRBV7-2 and TRBJ1-2; tentative D call: TRBD1 (5 bases). The CDR3 runs to 14 residues. V was pared by 4 bases and J by 5 bases, with 14 bases between. Germline V gene lookup returns CDR1 SGHTA and CDR2 FQGNSA. Here the CDR3 DNA reads TGTGCCAGCAGCTCCCCGCAGGGCCTATATGGCTACACCTTC. Encoded protein: CASSSPQGLYGYTF.